This T cell receptor (beta chain) was identified during a study of early T cells in non-severe SARS-CoV-2 infection. Study in general: Whole-blood bulk RNA, unsorted, was sequenced, and chains were unpaired. Broader study findings: Database matching using VDJdb favored anti-spike CD8 responses, with private and CD4 specificities left missing.

CDR1 is MNHEY and CDR2 is SVGAGI in the germline V gene. V shed 6 bases and J 9 bases; nucleotides not matched to a gene: 21. The CDR3 contains 19 residues. This clonotype was detected ten times or more. The antigen remains unidentified. Individually, cDNA molecules had unique molecular identifiers attached to them. In TCRdb, the 5' RACE reads were re-called with MiXCR into one record per CDR3 protein. Of 25,000 to 30,000 distinct CDR3 sequences in the sample, about 4.5% were seen once. The TCR originated in an adult who was a healthcare worker with PCR-confirmed SARS-CoV-2 infection or an uninfected control (not recorded which). This sequence joins TRBV6-5 and TRBJ2-1; 12 bases align to TRBD2. The sample comprised whole blood. The CDR3 bases are TGTGCCAGCAGCCCTCTCCGACTAGCGGGAGATGGTGGATCGGGTGAGCAGTTCTTC. Protein: CASSPLRLAGDGGSGEQFF.